This T cell receptor beta chain was sequenced during a study of cytomegalovirus exposure and HLA in healthy donors. Study-wide context: The platform used for the 120 or so validation repertoires matched that of the approximately 670 first-cohort repertoires, a later analysis reported. Study findings and constraints: Reports showed the classifier diagnosing cytomegalovirus status with high specificity and sensitivity. First-cohort TCR clusters tended to co-occur in the 95 to 150 validation repertoires, a later analysis found.

V was trimmed by 4 bases and J by 2 bases, leaving 15 bases between them. This CDR3 contains 15 residues. Germline assignment: CDR1 SGDLS and CDR2 YYNGEE. The protocol was immunoSEQ multiplex PCR, while the TCRdb copy is restricted to in-frame clones and leaves out a portion. The sample yields fewer than 200,000 clones, 85% seen once. Note on this clone: The antigen remains undetermined.

This TCR was recovered from a man aged 18 to 29 in good health and CMV-seropositive. The chain combines TRBV9 with TRBJ2-5; a weak D match, TRBD2 (6 bases). The source material was PBMCs. The CDR3 DNA sequence: TGTGCCAGCAGCCCTGGCGGGGCCACGCAAGAGACCCAGTACTTC. Encoded protein: CASSPGGATQETQYF.